The rows below give T cell receptor beta chains drawn from one sample of a study of cytomegalovirus exposure and HLA in healthy donors. Repertoires were generated with immunoSEQ multiplex PCR, while TCRdb's copy carries only in-frame clones and drops some. The sample has roughly 190,000 clones; roughly 83% are singletons. Sequenced: PBMCs. The receptors were sampled from a woman between 50 and 59 years old in good health and CMV-seronegative. Each CDR3 is given with its conserved first and last residue. The D gene is left open where the match is weak. A clone size is listed for some rows: how often the clone was seen (once, few, many), or a class if it is expanded.

size,V,D,J,length,DNA,CDR3
-,TRBV5-6,-,TRBJ2-2,15,TGTGCCAGCAGCTTGGACAGGGATAACACCGGGGAGCTGTTTTTT,CASSLDRDNTGELFF
-,TRBV19,-,TRBJ1-2,14,TGTGCCAGTAGTATTAACAGCCCTCTCGGCGGCTACACCTTC,CASSINSPLGGYTF
-,TRBV4-1,TRBD1,TRBJ1-1,14,TGCGCCAGCAGACTGACAGGGACGAACACTGAAGCTTTCTTT,CASRLTGTNTEAFF
-,TRBV28,TRBD2,TRBJ2-1,15,TGTGCCAGCAGTTCGCTAGCGGGAGGGCCGAGTGAGCAGTTCTTC,CASSSLAGGPSEQFF
-,TRBV18,-,TRBJ1-6,18,TGTGCCAGCTCCCCAGTAAGAGACAGCAGCTCCTATAATTCACCCCTCCACTTT,CASSPVRDSSSYNSPLHF
-,TRBV29-1,TRBD2,TRBJ2-2,17,TGCAGCGTTGGGGCCGGGCGGGGGGGCCTGAACACCGGGGAGCTGTTTTTT,CSVGAGRGGLNTGELFF
-,TRBV6-1,TRBD1,TRBJ1-2,14,TGTGCCAGCAGAACTATCGGGACAGCGAATGGCTACACCTTC,CASRTIGTANGYTF
-,TRBV5-5,-,TRBJ1-1,12,TGTGCCAGCAGCATACAGGGCGCTGAAGCTTTCTTT,CASSIQGAEAFF
-,TRBV4-1,-,TRBJ1-5,13,TGCGCCAGCAGCCAAGATCTTCTCCAGCCCCAGCATTTT,CASSQDLLQPQHF
few,TRBV5-6,-,TRBJ2-3,17,TGTGCCAGCAGTCCCCGGGGGGCGGGAGTGATCAGAGATACGCAGTATTTT,CASSPRGAGVIRDTQYF
-,TRBV28,-,TRBJ1-1,14,TGTGCCAGCAGTGTAGGGGGTAAGGGGTCTGAAGCTTTCTTT,CASSVGGKGSEAFF
-,TRBV7-3,-,TRBJ2-7,14,TGTGCCAGCAGCTTAAGCAGGGGTCCCTACGAGCAGTACTTC,CASSLSRGPYEQYF
-,TRBV20-1,-,TRBJ1-2,10,TGCAGTGCTAGAGGGAGCGGCTACACCTTC,CSARGSGYTF
-,TRBV7-2,TRBD1,TRBJ2-4,15,TGTGCCAGCAGCTACCAGGACAGGGAGCAAAACATTCAGTACTTC,CASSYQDREQNIQYF
-,TRBV14,-,TRBJ2-7,14,TGTGCCAGCAGCCCCCTGGACACAACCTACGAGCAGTACTTC,CASSPLDTTYEQYF
-,TRBV6-6,TRBD1,TRBJ2-1,16,TGTGCCAGCAGTTCCTCCGGGACAGGGTGGTACAATGAGCAGTTCTTC,CASSSSGTGWYNEQFF
-,TRBV14,-,TRBJ1-1,11,TGTGCCAGCAGCACCGACAGGGAAGCTTTCTTT,CASSTDREAFF
-,TRBV11-1,-,TRBJ2-7,14,TGTGCCAGCAGCTTAGCGGGCTCGGGGTACGAGCAGTACTTC,CASSLAGSGYEQYF
few,TRBV5-1,-,TRBJ1-1,14,TGCGCCAGCAGCTTGTTACAGGTAAACACTGAAGCTTTCTTT,CASSLLQVNTEAFF
-,TRBV19,-,TRBJ1-4,13,TGTGCCAGTCGAGAGGGCGGACGTGAAAAACTGTTTTTT,CASREGGREKLFF
-,TRBV7-9,TRBD2,TRBJ2-3,15,TGTGCCAGCAGCTTAACTAGCGGGCCCACAGATACGCAGTATTTT,CASSLTSGPTDTQYF
-,TRBV7-2,TRBD2,TRBJ2-7,16,TGTGCCAGCAGCTTACATACTAGCGGGATACCCTATGAGCAGTACTTC,CASSLHTSGIPYEQYF
-,TRBV28,TRBD1,TRBJ1-2,18,TGTGCCAGCAGTTTAATCGGGACAGGATTTCGGGCCCTCTATGGCTACACCTTC,CASSLIGTGFRALYGYTF
-,TRBV5-1,-,TRBJ1-2,15,TGCGCCAGCAGCCCCAGGCTAGGGGCGAGCTATGGCTACACCTTC,CASSPRLGASYGYTF
-,TRBV6-1,TRBD1,TRBJ1-2,13,TGTGCCAGCAGGGGACAGGGGGTAACTGGCTACACCTTC,CASRGQGVTGYTF
-,TRBV7-2,TRBD1,TRBJ1-1,15,TGTGCCAGCAGCCCCCAGGGGGCGCGGGGGACTGAAGCTTTCTTT,CASSPQGARGTEAFF
-,TRBV28,-,TRBJ1-5,11,TGTGCCAGCAGTTCCCCTCCAGCCCAGCATTTT,CASSSPPAQHF
-,TRBV19,-,TRBJ2-3,14,TGTGCCAGTAGTATTGGCGGCACCACAGATACGCAGTATTTT,CASSIGGTTDTQYF
once,TRBV28,TRBD1,TRBJ1-5,15,TGTGCCAGCAGCCCACGCGGACAGGCTCGAGGGCCCCAGCATTTT,CASSPRGQARGPQHF
-,TRBV27,-,TRBJ1-2,14,TGTGCCAGCAGTTTATACTCAGGGGAAGGGGGCTACACCTTC,CASSLYSGEGGYTF
-,TRBV6-5,-,TRBJ2-1,13,TGTGCCAGCAGTCGGTCCCCCTACAATGAGCAGTTCTTC,CASSRSPYNEQFF
once,TRBV2,-,TRBJ2-5,14,TGTGCCAGCAGTGAAAGTGGACTGCAAGAGACCCAGTACTTC,CASSESGLQETQYF
once,TRBV10-2,-,TRBJ1-1,14,TGCGCCAGCAGTGTTTACCCAGAGAACACTGAAGCTTTCTTT,CASSVYPENTEAFF
-,TRBV5-6,-,TRBJ2-7,13,TGTGCCAGCAGCAGCCGACAGCTCTACGAGCAGTACTTC,CASSSRQLYEQYF
-,TRBV6-1,TRBD1,TRBJ2-7,14,TGTGCCAGCAGTAAATCGGGACAGGGTTACGAGCAGTACTTC,CASSKSGQGYEQYF
-,TRBV4-2,TRBD1,TRBJ1-5,14,TGTGCCAGCAGCCCCGGGACAGGTGATCAGCCCCAGCATTTT,CASSPGTGDQPQHF
-,TRBV7-2,-,TRBJ1-1,14,TGTGCCAGCAGATTGCAGAAACTGAACACTGAAGCTTTCTTT,CASRLQKLNTEAFF
-,TRBV7-9,TRBD1,TRBJ1-4,15,TGTGCCAGCAGCTCCGGGACAGTAGTTGATGAAAAACTGTTTTTT,CASSSGTVVDEKLFF
-,TRBV19,TRBD2,TRBJ2-1,13,TGTGCCAGTACGGGACTAGCGGGCAATGAGCAGTTCTTC,CASTGLAGNEQFF